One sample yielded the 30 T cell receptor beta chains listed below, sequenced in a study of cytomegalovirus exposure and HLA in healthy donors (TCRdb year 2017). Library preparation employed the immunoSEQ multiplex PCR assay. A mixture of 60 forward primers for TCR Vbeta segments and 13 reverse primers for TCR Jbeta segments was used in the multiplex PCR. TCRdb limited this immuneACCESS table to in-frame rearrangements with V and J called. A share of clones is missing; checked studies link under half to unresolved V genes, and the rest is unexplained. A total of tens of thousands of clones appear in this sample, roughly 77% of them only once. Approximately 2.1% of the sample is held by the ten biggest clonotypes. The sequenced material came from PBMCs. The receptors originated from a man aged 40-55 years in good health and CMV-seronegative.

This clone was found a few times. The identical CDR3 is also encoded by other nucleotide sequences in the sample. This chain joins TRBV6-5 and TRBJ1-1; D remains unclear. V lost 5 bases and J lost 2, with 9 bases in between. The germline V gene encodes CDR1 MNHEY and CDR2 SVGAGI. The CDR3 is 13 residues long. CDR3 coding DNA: TGTGCCAGCAGTCTCCAACTTAACACTGAAGCTTTCTTT. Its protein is CASSLQLNTEAFF.

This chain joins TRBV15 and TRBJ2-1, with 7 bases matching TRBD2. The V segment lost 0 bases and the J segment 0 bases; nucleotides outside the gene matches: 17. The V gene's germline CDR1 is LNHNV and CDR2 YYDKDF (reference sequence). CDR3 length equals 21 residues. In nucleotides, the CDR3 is TGTGCCACCAGCAGAGATCTCGTCACGGGGGGACTCCCTAGCTCCTACAATGAGCAGTTCTTC. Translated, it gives CATSRDLVTGGLPSSYNEQFF. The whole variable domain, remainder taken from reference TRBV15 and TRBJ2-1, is DAMVIQNPRYQVTQFGKPVTLSCSQTLNHNVMYWYQQKSSQAPKLLFHYYDKDFNNEADTPDNFQSRRPNTSFCFLDIRSPGLGDTAMYLCATSRDLVTGGLPSSYNEQFFGPGTRLTVL.

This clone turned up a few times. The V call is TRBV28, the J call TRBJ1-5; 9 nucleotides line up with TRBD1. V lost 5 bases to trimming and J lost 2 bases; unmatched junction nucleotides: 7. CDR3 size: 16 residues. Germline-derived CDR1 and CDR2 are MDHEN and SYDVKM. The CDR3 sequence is CASSAQQGAGNQPQHF. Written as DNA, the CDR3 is TGTGCCAGCAGTGCACAACAGGGGGCCGGCAATCAGCCCCAGCATTTT. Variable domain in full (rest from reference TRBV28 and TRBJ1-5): DVKVTQSSRYLVKRTGEKVFLECVQDMDHENMFWYRQDPGLGLRLIYFSYDVKMKEKGDIPEGYSVSREKKERFSLILESASTNQTSMYLCASSAQQGAGNQPQHFGDGTRLSIL.

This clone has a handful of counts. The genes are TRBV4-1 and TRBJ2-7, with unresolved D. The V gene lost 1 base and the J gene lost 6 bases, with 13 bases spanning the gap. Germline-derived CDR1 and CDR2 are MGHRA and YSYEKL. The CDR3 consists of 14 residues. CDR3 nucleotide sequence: TGCGCCAGCAGCCAAGTCGAGGCTTCGGGCGAGCAGTACTTC. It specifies CASSQVEASGEQYF.

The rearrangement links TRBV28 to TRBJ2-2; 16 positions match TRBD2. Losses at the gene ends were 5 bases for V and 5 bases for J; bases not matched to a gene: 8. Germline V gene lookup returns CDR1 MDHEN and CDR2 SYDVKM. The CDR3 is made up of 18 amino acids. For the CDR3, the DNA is TGTGCCAGCAGTCCCGGGACTAGCGGGAGGGCCCGGACCGGGGAGCTGTTTTTT. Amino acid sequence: CASSPGTSGRARTGELFF.

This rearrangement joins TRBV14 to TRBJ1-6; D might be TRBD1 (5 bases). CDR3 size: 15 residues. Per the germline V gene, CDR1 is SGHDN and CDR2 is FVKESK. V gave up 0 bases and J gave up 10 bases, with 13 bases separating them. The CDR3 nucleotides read TGTGCCAGCAGCCAAGATCCGCCAGGGCGCTCACCCCTCCACTTT. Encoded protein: CASSQDPPGRSPLHF.

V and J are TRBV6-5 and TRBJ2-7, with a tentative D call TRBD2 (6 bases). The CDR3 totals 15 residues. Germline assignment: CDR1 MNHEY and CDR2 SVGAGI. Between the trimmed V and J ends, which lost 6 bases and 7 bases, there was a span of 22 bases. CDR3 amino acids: CASSPRRDLALEQYF. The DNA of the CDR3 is TGTGCCAGCAGCCCCCGCCGGGACCTAGCGTTAGAGCAGTACTTC.

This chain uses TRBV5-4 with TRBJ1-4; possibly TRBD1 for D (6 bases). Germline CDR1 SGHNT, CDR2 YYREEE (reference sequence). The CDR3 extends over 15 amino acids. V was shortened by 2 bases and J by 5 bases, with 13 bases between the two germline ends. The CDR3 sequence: CASSLKQGENEKLFF. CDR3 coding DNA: TGTGCCAGCAGCTTAAAACAGGGAGAAAATGAAAAACTGTTTTTT. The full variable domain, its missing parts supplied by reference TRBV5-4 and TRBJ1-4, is ETGVTQSPTHLIKTRGQQVTLRCSSQSGHNTVSWYQQALGQGPQFIFQYYREEENGRGNFPPRFSGLQFPNYSSELNVNALELDDSALYLCASSLKQGENEKLFFGSGTQLSVL.

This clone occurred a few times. For the CDR3, the DNA is TGTGCCTGGAGCTTTAAGGGGGGGAATCAGCCCCAGCATTTT. Amino acids: CAWSFKGGNQPQHF. The J gene is TRBJ1-5, the V gene TRBV30; possibly TRBD1 for D (6 bases). Germline lookup yields CDR1 GTSNPN and CDR2 SVGIG (reference sequence). The ends were cut back, 3 bases at V and 4 bases at J, with 13 bases in the middle. This CDR3 spans 14 amino acids.

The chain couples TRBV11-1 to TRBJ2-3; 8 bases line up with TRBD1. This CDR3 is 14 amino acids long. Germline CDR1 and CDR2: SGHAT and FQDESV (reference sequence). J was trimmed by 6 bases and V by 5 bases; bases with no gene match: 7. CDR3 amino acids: CASSPSGQGDTQYF. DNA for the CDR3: TGTGCCAGCAGCCCCTCCGGACAGGGTGATACGCAGTATTTT.

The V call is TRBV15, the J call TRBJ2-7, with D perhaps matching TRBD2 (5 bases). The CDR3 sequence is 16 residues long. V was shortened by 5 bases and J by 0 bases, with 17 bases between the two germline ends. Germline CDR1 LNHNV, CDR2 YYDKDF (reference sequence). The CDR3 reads CATSPRRKRSSYEQYF. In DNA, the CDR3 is TGTGCCACCAGCCCCCGCAGAAAGCGGAGCTCCTACGAGCAGTACTTC.

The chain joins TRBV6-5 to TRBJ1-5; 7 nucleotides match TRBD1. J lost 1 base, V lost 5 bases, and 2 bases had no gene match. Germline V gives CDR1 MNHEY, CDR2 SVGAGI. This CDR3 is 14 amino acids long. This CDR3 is CASSPQGSNQPQHF. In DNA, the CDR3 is TGTGCCAGCAGTCCACAGGGGAGCAATCAGCCCCAGCATTTT.

CDR3 bases: TGTGCCAGCAGTGGGGGACAGGGTACAGATACGCAGTATTTT. It yields the protein CASSGGQGTDTQYF. This chain uses TRBV2 with TRBJ2-3; 9 bases line up with TRBD1. V was pared by 4 bases and J by 3 bases, with 2 bases of the junction left unmatched. The length of the CDR3 is 14 residues. Germline lookup yields CDR1 SNHLY and CDR2 FYNNEI.

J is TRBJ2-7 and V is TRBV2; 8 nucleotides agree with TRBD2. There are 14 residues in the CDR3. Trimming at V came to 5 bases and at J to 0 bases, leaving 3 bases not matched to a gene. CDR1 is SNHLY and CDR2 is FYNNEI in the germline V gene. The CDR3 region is CASSHGGASYEQYF. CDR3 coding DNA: TGTGCCAGCAGTCACGGGGGGGCCTCCTACGAGCAGTACTTC.

This chain's CDR3 is CASSYSWLSYEQYF. The CDR3 DNA sequence: TGTGCCAGCAGTTACTCCTGGCTCTCCTACGAGCAGTACTTC. The chain is built from TRBV6-5 and TRBJ2-7; D ambiguous. The CDR3 loop spans 14 amino acids. With 0 bases removed from V and 0 bases from J, the gap between germline ends came to 6 bases. The germline V gene encodes CDR1 MNHEY and CDR2 SVGAGI.

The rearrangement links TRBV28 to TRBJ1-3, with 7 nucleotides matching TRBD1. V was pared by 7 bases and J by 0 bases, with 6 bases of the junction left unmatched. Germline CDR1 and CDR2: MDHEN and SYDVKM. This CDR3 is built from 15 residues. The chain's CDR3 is CASIGQASSGNTIYF. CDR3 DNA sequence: TGTGCCAGCATCGGACAGGCTAGCTCTGGAAACACCATATATTTT.

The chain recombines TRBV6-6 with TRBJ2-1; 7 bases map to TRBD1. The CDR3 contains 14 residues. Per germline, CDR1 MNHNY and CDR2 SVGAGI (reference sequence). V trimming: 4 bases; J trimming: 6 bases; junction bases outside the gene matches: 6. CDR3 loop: CASSFSTGVNEQFF. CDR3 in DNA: TGTGCCAGCAGTTTCTCCACAGGGGTCAATGAGCAGTTCTTC.

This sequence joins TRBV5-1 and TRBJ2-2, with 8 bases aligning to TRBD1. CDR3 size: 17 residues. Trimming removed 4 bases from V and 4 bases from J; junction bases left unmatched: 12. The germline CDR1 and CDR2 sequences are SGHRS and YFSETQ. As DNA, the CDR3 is TGCGCCAGCAGCCCCGGACAGGGAGTTGTGGGCACCGGGGAGCTGTTTTTT. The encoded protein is CASSPGQGVVGTGELFF.

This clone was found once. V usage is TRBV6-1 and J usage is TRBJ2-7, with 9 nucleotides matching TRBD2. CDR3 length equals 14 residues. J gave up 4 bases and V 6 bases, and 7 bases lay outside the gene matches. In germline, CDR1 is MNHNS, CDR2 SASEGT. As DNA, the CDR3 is TGTGCCAGCAGGTCCCTCCTAGCGGGGTACGAGCAGTACTTC. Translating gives CASRSLLAGYEQYF.

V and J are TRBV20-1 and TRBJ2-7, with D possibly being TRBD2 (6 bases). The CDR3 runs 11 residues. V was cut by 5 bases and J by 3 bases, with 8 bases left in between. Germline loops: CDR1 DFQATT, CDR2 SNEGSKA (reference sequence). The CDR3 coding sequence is TGCAGTGCTTCGGGACTCTACGAGCAGTACTTC. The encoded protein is CSASGLYEQYF.

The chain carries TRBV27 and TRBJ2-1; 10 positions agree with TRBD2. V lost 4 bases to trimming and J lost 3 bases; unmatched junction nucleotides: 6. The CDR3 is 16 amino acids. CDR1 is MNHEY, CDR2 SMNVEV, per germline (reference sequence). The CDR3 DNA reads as TGTGCCAGCAGTTCATCTGGACTAGCGGACTACAATGAGCAGTTCTTC. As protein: CASSSSGLADYNEQFF.

Written as DNA, the CDR3 is TGTGCCAGCAGCGGAGCGGGAGGCACAGATACGCAGTATTTT. As protein: CASSGAGGTDTQYF. The chain combines TRBV11-3 with TRBJ2-3; 8 positions agree with TRBD2. Per germline, CDR1 SGHNT and CDR2 YENEEA. V gave up 5 bases and J gave up 1 base; unmatched junction bases: 2. The CDR3 is 14 amino acids.

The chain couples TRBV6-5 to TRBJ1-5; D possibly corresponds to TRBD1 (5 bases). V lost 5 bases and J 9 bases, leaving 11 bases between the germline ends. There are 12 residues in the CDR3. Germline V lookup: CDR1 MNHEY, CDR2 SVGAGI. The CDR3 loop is CASSPGGWPQHF. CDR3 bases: TGTGCCAGCAGTCCCGGGGGGTGGCCCCAGCATTTT.

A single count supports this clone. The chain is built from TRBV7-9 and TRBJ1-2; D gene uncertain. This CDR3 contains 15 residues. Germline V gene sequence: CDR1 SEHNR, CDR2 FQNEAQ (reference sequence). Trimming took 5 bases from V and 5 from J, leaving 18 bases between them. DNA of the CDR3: TGTGCCAGCAGCCCCATCGAACTGAGCTTTTATGGCTACACCTTC. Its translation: CASSPIELSFYGYTF.

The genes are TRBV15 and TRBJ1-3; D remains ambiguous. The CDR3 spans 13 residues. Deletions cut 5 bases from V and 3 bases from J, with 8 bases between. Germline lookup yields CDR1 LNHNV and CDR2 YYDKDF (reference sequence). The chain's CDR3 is CATSAGYGNTIYF. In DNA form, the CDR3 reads TGTGCCACCAGCGCGGGGTATGGAAACACCATATATTTT.

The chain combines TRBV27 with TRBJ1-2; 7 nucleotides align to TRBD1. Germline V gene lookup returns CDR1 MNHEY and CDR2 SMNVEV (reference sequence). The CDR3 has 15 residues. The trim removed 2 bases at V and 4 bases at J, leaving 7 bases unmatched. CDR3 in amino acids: CASSLKQGTIYGYTF. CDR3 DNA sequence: TGTGCCAGCAGTTTAAAACAGGGGACGATCTATGGCTACACCTTC.

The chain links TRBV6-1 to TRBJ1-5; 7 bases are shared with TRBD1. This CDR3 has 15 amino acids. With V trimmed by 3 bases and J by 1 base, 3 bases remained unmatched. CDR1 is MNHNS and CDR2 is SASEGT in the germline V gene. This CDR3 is CASSEATGSNQPQHF. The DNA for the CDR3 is TGTGCCAGCAGTGAGGCGACAGGGAGCAATCAGCCCCAGCATTTT.

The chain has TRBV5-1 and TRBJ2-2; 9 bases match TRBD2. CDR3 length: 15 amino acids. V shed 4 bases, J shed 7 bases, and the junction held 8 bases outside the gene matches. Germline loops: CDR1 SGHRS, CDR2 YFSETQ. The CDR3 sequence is CASSHSGRTHGELFF. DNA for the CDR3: TGCGCCAGCAGCCATAGCGGGAGAACTCACGGGGAGCTGTTTTTT.

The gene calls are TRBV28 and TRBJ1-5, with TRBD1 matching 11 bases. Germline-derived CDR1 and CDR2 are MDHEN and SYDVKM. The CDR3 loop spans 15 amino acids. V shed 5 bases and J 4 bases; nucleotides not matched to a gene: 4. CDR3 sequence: CASSIRDRGNQPQHF. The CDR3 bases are TGTGCCAGCAGTATCCGGGACAGGGGGAATCAGCCCCAGCATTTT.

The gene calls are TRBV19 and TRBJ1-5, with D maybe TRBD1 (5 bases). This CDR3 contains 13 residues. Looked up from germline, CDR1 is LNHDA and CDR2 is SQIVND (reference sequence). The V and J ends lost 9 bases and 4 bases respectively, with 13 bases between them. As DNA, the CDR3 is TGTGCCAGCTGGGGCTCATCGAATCAGCCCCAGCATTTT. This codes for CASWGSSNQPQHF. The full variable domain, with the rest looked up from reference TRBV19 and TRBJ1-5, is DGGITQSPKYLFRKEGQNVTLSCEQNLNHDAMYWYRQDPGQGLRLIYYSQIVNDFQKGDIAEGYSVSREKKESFPLTVTSAQKNPTAFYLCASWGSSNQPQHFGDGTRLSIL.